Each of the 11 T cell receptor beta chains below was sequenced from the same sample in a study of early T cells in non-severe SARS-CoV-2 infection. Using its own MiXCR run on the 5' RACE reads, TCRdb lists one record per CDR3 protein. The sample holds about 56,000 distinct CDR3 sequences, under 12% seen once. Sequencing used whole blood. Every receptor here comes from an adult who was a healthcare worker with PCR-confirmed SARS-CoV-2 infection or an uninfected control (not recorded which).

In its sample, this clonotype was seen a few times. The junction departs from germline at one end; a sequencing error may be responsible. The chain employs TRBV7-6 and TRBJ2-6; maybe TRBD1 (8 bases). Per the germline V gene, CDR1 is SGHVS and CDR2 is FNYEAQ. The CDR3 covers 16 residues. CDR3 region: CASAQGGASGANVLTF. The CDR3 DNA follows: TGCGCCAGCGCACAGGGGGGGGCGTCTGGGGCCAACGTCCTGACTTTC.

There are many counts of this clonotype. The V gene is TRBV7-8, the J gene TRBJ2-7, with D possibly matching TRBD1 (6 bases). Trimming pared 0 bases from V and 4 bases from J, leaving 13 bases between. From germline, CDR1 is SGHVS and CDR2 FQNEAQ. This CDR3 spans 15 amino acids. The CDR3 sequence: CASSLARDIWYEQYF. CDR3 nucleotides: TGTGCCAGCAGCTTAGCTCGGGACATATGGTACGAGCAGTACTTC.

Many counts were recorded for this clonotype. The chain links TRBV25-1 to TRBJ1-2, with no clear D. Germline-derived CDR1 and CDR2 are MGHDK and SYGVNS. V shed 1 base and J shed 7 bases, with 4 bases lying between them. This CDR3 is 11 amino acids long. CDR3 amino acids: CASSEFGGYTF. CDR3 DNA: TGTGCCAGCAGTGAATTCGGTGGCTACACCTTC.

This clonotype was seen ten or more times. V is TRBV7-9 and J is TRBJ2-1; TRBD2 matches 9 bases. Germline CDR1 SEHNR, CDR2 FQNEAQ (reference sequence). This CDR3 is built from 21 residues. V shed 5 bases, J shed 0 bases, and the junction held 20 bases outside the gene matches. The CDR3 nucleotides read TGTGCCAGCAGCCCCAGGGTTGGAGCGTCGCGGGAGGGCGTCTCCTACAATGAGCAGTTCTTC. Amino acid sequence: CASSPRVGASREGVSYNEQFF.

This chain joins TRBV7-9 and TRBJ2-2, with 8 nucleotides matching TRBD2. The V segment lost 6 bases and the J segment 5 bases; nucleotides outside the gene matches: 14. The germline gives CDR1 SEHNR, CDR2 FQNEAQ (reference sequence). The CDR3 sequence is 17 residues long. The CDR3 DNA sequence: TGTGCCAGCAGTTTTAGTCTGAGCGGGAGAAGGACCGGGGAGCTGTTTTTT. Amino acid sequence: CASSFSLSGRRTGELFF. The variable domain in full, with the rest retrieved from reference TRBV7-9 and TRBJ2-2, is DTGVSQNPRHKITKRGQNVTFRCDPISEHNRLYWYRQTLGQGPEFLTYFQNEAQLEKSRLLSDRFSAERPKGSFSTLEIQRTEQGDSAMYLCASSFSLSGRRTGELFFGEGSRLTVL.

The CDR3 is CASSPGLAGGGAGQETQYF. As DNA, the CDR3 is TGTGCCAGCAGCCCAGGGCTAGCGGGAGGAGGGGCCGGACAAGAGACCCAGTACTTC. The chain links TRBV7-3 to TRBJ2-5; 11 bases map to TRBD2. Losses at the gene ends were 5 bases for V and 2 bases for J; bases not matched to a gene: 16. The CDR3 runs 19 residues. CDR1 is SGHTA, CDR2 FQGTGA, per germline. Full variable domain (remainder filled in from reference TRBV7-3 and TRBJ2-5): GAGVSQTPSNKVTEKGKYVELRCDPISGHTALYWYRQSLGQGPEFLIYFQGTGAADDSGLPNDRFFAVRPEGSVSTLKIQRTERGDSAVYLCASSPGLAGGGAGQETQYFGPGTRLLVL.

The chain recombines TRBV7-2 with TRBJ1-4; D gene uncertain. The CDR3 is 16 residues long. V lost 1 base to trimming and J lost 0 bases, with 9 bases between them. CDR1 and CDR2 (germline): SGHTA, FQGNSA. CDR3 sequence: CASSLVGAATNEKLFF. In DNA, the CDR3 is TGTGCCAGCAGCTTAGTAGGAGCAGCAACTAATGAAAAACTGTTTTTT. Complete variable domain (other parts from reference TRBV7-2 and TRBJ1-4): GAGVSQSPSNKVTEKGKDVELRCDPISGHTALYWYRQSLGQGLEFLIYFQGNSAPDKSGLPSDRFSAERTGGSVSTLTIQRTQQEDSAVYLCASSLVGAATNEKLFFGSGTQLSVL.

This clonotype was seen more than once but under ten times. The V gene is TRBV4-3, the J gene TRBJ2-7; D may match TRBD1 or TRBD2 (5 bases each). Looked up from germline, CDR1 is LGHNA and CDR2 is YSLEER. V was trimmed by 4 bases and J by 6 bases, leaving 13 bases between them. There are 13 residues in the CDR3. Here the CDR3 DNA reads TGCGCCAGCAGCCCCGGGACGCAGTCCGAGCAGTACTTC. Protein sequence: CASSPGTQSEQYF.

The rearrangement joins TRBV7-9 to TRBJ1-2, with D maybe TRBD1 (6 bases). CDR1 SEHNR and CDR2 FQNEAQ come from the germline V gene (reference sequence). The V and J ends lost 4 bases and 2 bases respectively, with 14 bases between them. CDR3 length: 15 residues. The CDR3: CASSSRGGYNYGYTF. DNA for the CDR3: TGTGCCAGCAGCTCCCGGGGGGGCTACAACTATGGCTACACCTTC.

In this sample, this clonotype turned up many times. The chain is built from TRBV5-4 and TRBJ1-2, with D tentatively TRBD1 (5 bases). Trimming stripped 0 bases from V and 5 bases from J, with 14 bases between. The CDR3 extends over 15 amino acids. Germline V CDR1 and CDR2: SGHNT, YYREEE (reference sequence). The CDR3 reads CASSLVRRVDYGYTF. For the CDR3, the DNA is TGTGCCAGCAGCTTGGTGCGCAGGGTTGATTATGGCTACACCTTC. Variable domain in full (rest from reference TRBV5-4 and TRBJ1-2): ETGVTQSPTHLIKTRGQQVTLRCSSQSGHNTVSWYQQALGQGPQFIFQYYREEENGRGNFPPRFSGLQFPNYSSELNVNALELDDSALYLCASSLVRRVDYGYTFGSGTRLTVV.

This clonotype was seen ten or more times. The J gene is TRBJ2-7, the V gene TRBV19, with D perhaps matching TRBD2 (6 bases). CDR1 and CDR2 (germline): LNHDA, SQIVND (reference sequence). Deletions cut 3 bases from V and 0 bases from J, with 12 bases between. This CDR3 comprises 15 residues. CDR3 protein: CASSISGLSSYEQYF. The CDR3 DNA is TGTGCCAGTAGTATCAGCGGGCTGAGCTCCTACGAGCAGTACTTC.